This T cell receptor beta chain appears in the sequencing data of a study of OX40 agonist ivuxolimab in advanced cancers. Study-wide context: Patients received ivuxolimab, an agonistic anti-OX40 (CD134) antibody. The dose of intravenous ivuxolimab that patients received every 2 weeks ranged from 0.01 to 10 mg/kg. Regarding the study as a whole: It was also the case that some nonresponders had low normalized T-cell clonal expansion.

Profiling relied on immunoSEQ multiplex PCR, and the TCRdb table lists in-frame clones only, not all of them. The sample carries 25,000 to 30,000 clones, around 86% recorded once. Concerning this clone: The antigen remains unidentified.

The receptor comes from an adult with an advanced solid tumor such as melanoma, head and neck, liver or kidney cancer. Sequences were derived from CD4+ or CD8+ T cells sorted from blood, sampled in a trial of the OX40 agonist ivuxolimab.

The CDR3 DNA follows: TGTGCCAGTACTCCAGGGACAGGGGGCAACGAGCAGTACTTC. This translates into CASTPGTGGNEQYF. The V gene is TRBV19, the J gene TRBJ2-7, with 12 bases fitting TRBD1. Germline V gives CDR1 LNHDA, CDR2 SQIVND (reference sequence). This CDR3 region has 14 residues. V lost 7 bases, J lost 5 bases, and 6 bases stayed unmatched.